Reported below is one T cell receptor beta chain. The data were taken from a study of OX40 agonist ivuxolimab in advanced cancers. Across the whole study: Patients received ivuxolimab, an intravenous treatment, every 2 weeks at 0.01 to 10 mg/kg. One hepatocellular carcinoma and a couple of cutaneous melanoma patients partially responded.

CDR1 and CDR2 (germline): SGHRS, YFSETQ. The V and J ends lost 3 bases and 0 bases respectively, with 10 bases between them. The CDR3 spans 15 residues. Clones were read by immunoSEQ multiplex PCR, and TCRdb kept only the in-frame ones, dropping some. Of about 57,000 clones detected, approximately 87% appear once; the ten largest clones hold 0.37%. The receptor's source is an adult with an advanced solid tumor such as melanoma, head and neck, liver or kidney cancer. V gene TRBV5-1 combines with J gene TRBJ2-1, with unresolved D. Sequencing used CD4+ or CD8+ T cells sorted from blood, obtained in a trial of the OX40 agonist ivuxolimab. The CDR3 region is CASSSDLGSYNEQFF. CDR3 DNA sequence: TGCGCCAGCAGCTCAGACTTGGGCTCCTACAATGAGCAGTTCTTC.